This T cell receptor (beta chain) was retrieved from a study of T cell responses to AZD1222 COVID-19 vaccine. Study-level information: Whether given at about 4 or about 12 weeks, second doses were pooled. Study-level findings and limits: Two doses of AZD1222 preceded a rise in Spike-specific TCR breadth and depth.

CDR3 length: 11 amino acids. From germline, CDR1 is MDHEN and CDR2 SYDVKM. V was trimmed by 4 bases and J by 4 bases, leaving 4 bases between them. Worth noting for this clone: Its antigen is unknown.

The protocol was immunoSEQ multiplex PCR, while the TCRdb copy is restricted to in-frame clones and leaves out a portion. The top ten hold over 4% of the sample, which has about 130,000 clones, 84% seen once. This sample comprised peripheral blood, obtained on day 0 of AZD1222 vaccination. The V call is TRBV28, the J call TRBJ2-5, with unresolved D. The sequence derives from an adult in good health. This CDR3 is CASSSPETQYF. CDR3 nucleotides: TGTGCCAGCAGTTCCCCAGAGACCCAGTACTTC.